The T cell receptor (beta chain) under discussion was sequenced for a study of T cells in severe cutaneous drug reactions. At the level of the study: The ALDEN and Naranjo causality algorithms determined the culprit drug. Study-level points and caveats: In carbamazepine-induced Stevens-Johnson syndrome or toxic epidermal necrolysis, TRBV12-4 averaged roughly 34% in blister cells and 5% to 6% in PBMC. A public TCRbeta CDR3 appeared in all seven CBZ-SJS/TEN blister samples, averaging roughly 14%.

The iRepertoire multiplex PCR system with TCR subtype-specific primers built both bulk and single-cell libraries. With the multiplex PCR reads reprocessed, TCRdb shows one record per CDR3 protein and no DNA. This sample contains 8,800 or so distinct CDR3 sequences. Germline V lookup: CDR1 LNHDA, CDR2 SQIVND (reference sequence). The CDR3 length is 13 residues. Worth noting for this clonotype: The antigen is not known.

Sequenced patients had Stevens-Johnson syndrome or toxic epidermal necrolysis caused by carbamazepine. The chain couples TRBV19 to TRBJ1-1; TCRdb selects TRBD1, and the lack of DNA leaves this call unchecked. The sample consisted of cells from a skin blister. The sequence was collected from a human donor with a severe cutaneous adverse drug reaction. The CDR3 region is CASSGGYGTEAFF.